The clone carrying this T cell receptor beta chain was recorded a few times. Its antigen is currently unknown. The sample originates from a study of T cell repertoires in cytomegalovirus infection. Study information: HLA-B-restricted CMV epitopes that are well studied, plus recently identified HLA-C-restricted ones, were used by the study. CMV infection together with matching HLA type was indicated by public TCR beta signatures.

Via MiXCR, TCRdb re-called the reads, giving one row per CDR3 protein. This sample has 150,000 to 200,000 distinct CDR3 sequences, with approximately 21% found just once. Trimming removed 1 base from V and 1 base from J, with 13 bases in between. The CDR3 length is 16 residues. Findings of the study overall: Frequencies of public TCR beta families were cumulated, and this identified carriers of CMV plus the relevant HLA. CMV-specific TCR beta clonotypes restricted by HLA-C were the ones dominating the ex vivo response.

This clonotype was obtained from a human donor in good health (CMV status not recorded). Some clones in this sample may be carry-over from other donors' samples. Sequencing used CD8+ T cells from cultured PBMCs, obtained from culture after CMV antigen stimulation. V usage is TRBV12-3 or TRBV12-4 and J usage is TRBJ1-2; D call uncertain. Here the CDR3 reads CASSLGLGIHNYGYTF. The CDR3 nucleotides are TGTGCCAGCAGTTTAGGGTTAGGGATCCATAACTATGGCTACACCTTC.